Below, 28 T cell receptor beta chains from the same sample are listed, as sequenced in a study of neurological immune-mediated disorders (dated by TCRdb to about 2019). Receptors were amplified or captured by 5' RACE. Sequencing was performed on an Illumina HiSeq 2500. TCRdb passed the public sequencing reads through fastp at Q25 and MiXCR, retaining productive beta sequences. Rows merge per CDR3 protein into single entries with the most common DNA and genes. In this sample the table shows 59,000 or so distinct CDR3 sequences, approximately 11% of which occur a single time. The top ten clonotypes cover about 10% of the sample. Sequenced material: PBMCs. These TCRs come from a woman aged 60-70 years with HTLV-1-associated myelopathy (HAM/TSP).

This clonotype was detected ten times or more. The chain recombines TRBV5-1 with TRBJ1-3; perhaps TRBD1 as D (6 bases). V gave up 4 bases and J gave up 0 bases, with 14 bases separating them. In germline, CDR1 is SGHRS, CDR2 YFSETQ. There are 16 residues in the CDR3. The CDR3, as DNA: TGCGCCAGCAGCCTTGGACAGCCTTCCTCTGGAAACACCATATATTTT. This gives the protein CASSLGQPSSGNTIYF.

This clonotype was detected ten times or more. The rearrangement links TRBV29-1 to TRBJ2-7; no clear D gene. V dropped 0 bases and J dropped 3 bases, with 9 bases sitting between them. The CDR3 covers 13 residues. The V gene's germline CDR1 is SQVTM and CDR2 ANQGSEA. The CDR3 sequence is CSVEDPAGYEQYF. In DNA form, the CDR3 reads TGCAGCGTTGAAGACCCAGCTGGCTACGAGCAGTACTTC.

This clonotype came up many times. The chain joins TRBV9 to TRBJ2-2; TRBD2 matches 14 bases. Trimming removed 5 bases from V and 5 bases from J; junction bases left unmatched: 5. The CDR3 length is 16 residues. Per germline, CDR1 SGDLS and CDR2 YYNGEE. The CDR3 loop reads CASRGLAGVGTGELFF. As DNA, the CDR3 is TGTGCCAGCAGGGGACTAGCGGGAGTAGGGACCGGGGAGCTGTTTTTT.

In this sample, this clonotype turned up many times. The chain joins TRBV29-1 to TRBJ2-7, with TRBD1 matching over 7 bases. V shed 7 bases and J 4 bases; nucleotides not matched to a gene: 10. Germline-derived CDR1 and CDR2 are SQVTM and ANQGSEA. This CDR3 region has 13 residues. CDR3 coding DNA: TGCAGCGCAACCGGGACAGAACGATACGAGCAGTACTTC. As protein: CSATGTERYEQYF.

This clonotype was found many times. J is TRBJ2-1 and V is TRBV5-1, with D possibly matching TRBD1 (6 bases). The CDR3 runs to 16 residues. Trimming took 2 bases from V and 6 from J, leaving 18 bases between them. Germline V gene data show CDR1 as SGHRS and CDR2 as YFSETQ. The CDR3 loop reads CASSLNREFLGNEQFF. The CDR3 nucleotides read TGCGCCAGCAGCTTAAACAGGGAGTTTCTGGGCAATGAGCAGTTCTTC.

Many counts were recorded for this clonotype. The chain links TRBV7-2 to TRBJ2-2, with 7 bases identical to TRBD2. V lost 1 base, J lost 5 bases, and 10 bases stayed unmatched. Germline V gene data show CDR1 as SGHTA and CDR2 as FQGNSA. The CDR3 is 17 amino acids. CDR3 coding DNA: TGTGCCAGCAGCTTAGGGGGAGGGACTGCCCGAACCGGGGAGCTGTTTTTT. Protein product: CASSLGGGTARTGELFF.

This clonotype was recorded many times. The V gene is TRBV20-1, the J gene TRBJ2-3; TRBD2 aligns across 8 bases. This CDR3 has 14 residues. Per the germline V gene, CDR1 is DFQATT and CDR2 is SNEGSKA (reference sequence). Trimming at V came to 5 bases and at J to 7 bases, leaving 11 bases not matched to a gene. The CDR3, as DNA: TGCAGTGCTCGCCGGGGGGGCGGGAGCTATACGCAGTATTTT. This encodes CSARRGGGSYTQYF.

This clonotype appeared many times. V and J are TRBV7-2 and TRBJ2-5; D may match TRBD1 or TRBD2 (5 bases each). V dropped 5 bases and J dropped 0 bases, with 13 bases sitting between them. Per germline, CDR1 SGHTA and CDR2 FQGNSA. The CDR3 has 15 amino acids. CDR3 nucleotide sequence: TGTGCCAGCAGCCTCCGTTGGGGGTACCAAGAGACCCAGTACTTC. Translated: CASSLRWGYQETQYF.

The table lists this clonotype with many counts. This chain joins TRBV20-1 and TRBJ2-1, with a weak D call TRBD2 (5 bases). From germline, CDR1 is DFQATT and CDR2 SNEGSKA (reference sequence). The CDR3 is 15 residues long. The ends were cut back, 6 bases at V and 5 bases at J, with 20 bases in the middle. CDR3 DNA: TGCAGTGCCGAAGAGGGCCCCCCTTACCACAATGAGCAGTTCTTC. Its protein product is CSAEEGPPYHNEQFF.

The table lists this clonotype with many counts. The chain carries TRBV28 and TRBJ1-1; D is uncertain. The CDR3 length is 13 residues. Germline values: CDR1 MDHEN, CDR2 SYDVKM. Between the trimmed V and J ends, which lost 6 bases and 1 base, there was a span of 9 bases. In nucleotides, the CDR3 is TGTGCCAGCAGCTTAATAGGGAACACTGAAGCTTTCTTT. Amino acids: CASSLIGNTEAFF. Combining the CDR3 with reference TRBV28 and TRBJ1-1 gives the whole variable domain DVKVTQSSRYLVKRTGEKVFLECVQDMDHENMFWYRQDPGLGLRLIYFSYDVKMKEKGDIPEGYSVSREKKERFSLILESASTNQTSMYLCASSLIGNTEAFFGQGTRLTVV.

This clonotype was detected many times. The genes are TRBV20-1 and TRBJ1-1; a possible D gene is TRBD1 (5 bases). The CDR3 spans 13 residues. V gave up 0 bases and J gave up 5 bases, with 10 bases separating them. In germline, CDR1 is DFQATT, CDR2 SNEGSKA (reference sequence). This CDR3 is CSARDLRGTEAFF. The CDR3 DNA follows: TGCAGTGCTAGAGATTTACGGGGGACTGAAGCTTTCTTT.

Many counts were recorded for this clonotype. The CDR3 coding sequence is TGCAGTGCGATGAGCGGGAGGGCCTTTTACAATGAGCAGTTCTTC. Encoded protein: CSAMSGRAFYNEQFF. This chain joins TRBV20-1 and TRBJ2-1; TRBD2 agrees at 10 bases. This CDR3 contains 15 residues. CDR1 is DFQATT and CDR2 is SNEGSKA in the germline V gene (reference sequence). V was clipped by 6 bases and J by 4 bases; unmatched bases: 9.

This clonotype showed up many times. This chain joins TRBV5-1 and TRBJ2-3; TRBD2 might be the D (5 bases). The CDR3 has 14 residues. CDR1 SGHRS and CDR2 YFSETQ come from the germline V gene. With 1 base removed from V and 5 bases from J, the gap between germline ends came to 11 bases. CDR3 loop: CASSLTEGKDTQYF. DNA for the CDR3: TGCGCCAGCAGCTTGACTGAGGGAAAAGATACGCAGTATTTT.

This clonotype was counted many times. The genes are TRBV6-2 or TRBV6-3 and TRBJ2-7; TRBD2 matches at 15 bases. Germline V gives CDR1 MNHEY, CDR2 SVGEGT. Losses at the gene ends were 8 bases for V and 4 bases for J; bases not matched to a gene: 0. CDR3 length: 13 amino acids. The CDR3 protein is CASGTSGGYEQYF. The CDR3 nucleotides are TGTGCCAGCGGGACTAGCGGGGGGTACGAGCAGTACTTC.

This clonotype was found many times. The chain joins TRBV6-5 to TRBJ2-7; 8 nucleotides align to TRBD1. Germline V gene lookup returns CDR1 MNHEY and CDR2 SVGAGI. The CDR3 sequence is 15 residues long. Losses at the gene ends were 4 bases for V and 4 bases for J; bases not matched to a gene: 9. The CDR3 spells CASSLTRQGAYEQYF. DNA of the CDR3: TGTGCCAGCAGTTTAACTAGGCAGGGGGCGTACGAGCAGTACTTC.

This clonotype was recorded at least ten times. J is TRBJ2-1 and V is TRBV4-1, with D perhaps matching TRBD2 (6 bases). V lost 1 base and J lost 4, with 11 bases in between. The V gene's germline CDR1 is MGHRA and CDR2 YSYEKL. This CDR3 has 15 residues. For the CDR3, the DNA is TGCGCCAGCAGCCAAGGGAGGGCCGGTTACAATGAGCAGTTCTTC. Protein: CASSQGRAGYNEQFF.

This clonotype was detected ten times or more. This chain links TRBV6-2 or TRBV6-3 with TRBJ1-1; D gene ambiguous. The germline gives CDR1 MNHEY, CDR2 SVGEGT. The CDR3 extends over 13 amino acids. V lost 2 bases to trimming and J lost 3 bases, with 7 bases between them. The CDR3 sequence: CASSYGGYTEAFF. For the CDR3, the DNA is TGTGCCAGCAGTTACGGTGGTTACACTGAAGCTTTCTTT.

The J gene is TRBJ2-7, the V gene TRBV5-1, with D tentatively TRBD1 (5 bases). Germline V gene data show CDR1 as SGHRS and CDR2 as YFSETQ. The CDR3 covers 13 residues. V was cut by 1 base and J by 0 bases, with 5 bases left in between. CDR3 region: CASSLQGSYEQYF. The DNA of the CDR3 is TGCGCCAGCAGCTTGCAGGGCTCCTACGAGCAGTACTTC.

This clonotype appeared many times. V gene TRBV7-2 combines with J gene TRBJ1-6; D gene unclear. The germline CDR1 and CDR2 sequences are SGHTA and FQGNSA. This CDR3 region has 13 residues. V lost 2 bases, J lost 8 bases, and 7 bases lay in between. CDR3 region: CASSLFQDSPLHF. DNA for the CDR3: TGTGCCAGCAGCTTATTTCAGGATTCACCCCTCCACTTT.

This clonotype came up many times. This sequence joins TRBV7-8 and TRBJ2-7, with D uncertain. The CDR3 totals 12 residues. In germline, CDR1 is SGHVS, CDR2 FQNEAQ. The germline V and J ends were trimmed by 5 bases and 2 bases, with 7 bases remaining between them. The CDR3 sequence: CASSPRAYEQYF. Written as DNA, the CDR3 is TGTGCCAGCAGCCCAAGGGCCTACGAGCAGTACTTC.

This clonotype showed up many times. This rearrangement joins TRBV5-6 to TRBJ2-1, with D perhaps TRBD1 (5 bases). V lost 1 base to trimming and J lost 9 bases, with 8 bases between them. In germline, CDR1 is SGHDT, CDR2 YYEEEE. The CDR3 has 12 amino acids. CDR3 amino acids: CASSLQGSEQFF. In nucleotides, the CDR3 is TGTGCCAGCAGCTTGCAGGGAAGTGAGCAGTTCTTC.

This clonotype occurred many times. For the CDR3, the DNA is TGCGCCAGCAGGCCTTCAGGGGGCAGGGGCCCCGATACGCAGTATTTT. It codes for CASRPSGGRGPDTQYF. The gene calls are TRBV5-1 and TRBJ2-3; 8 bases agree with TRBD1. V dropped 5 bases and J dropped 6; count of bases not matched to a gene: 14. This CDR3 is built from 16 residues. Germline V gene data show CDR1 as SGHRS and CDR2 as YFSETQ. The full variable domain, in which reference TRBV5-1 and TRBJ2-3 provide the parts outside the CDR3, is KAGVTQTPRYLIKTRGQQVTLSCSPISGHRSVSWYQQTPGQGLQFLFEYFSETQRNKGNFPGRFSGRQFSNSRSEMNVSTLELGDSALYLCASRPSGGRGPDTQYFGPGTRLTVL.

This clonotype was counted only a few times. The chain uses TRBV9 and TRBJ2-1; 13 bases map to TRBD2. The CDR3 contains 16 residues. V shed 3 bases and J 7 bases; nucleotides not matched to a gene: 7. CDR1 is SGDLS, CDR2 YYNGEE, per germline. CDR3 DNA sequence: TGTGCCAGCAGCGCACCCGGGACTAGCGGGATGAATGAGCAGTTCTTC. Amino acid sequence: CASSAPGTSGMNEQFF.

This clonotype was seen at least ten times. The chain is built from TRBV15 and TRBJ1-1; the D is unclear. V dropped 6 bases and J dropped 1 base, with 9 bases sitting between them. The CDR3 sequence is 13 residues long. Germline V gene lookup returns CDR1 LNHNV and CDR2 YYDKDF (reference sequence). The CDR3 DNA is TGTGCCACCAGTGGACCAAAGAACACTGAAGCTTTCTTT. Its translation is CATSGPKNTEAFF.

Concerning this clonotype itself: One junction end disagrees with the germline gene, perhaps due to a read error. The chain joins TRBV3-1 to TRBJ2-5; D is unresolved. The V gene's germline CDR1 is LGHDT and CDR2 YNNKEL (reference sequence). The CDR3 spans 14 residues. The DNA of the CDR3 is TGTGTCAGCAGCCAAGAGGCGATTGAGGAGACCCAGCACTTC. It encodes CVSSQEAIEETQHF.

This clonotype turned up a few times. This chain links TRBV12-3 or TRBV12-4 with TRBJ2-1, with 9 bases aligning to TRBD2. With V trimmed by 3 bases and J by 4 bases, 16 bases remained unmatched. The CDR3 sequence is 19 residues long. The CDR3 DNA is TGTGCCAGCAGTTTGAGACTAGCGGTGGCTCTAGGATCGTACAATGAGCAGTTCTTC. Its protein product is CASSLRLAVALGSYNEQFF.

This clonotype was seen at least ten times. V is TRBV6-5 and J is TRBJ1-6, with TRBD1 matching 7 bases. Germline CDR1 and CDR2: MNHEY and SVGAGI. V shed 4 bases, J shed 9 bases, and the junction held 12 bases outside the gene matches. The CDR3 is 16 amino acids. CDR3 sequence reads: CASSFRPTGKSSPLHF. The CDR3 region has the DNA TGTGCCAGCAGTTTCCGGCCGACAGGGAAGAGTTCACCCCTCCACTTT.

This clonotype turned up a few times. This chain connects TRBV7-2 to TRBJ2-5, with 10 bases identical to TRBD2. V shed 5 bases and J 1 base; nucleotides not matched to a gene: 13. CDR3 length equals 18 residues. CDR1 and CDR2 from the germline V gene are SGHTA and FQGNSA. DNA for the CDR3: TGTGCCAGCAGCGGAGGCTGGCTAGCGGGAGCCCTCCAAGAGACCCAGTACTTC. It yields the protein CASSGGWLAGALQETQYF. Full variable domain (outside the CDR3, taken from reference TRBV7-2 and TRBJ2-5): GAGVSQSPSNKVTEKGKDVELRCDPISGHTALYWYRQSLGQGLEFLIYFQGNSAPDKSGLPSDRFSAERTGGSVSTLTIQRTQQEDSAVYLCASSGGWLAGALQETQYFGPGTRLLVL.